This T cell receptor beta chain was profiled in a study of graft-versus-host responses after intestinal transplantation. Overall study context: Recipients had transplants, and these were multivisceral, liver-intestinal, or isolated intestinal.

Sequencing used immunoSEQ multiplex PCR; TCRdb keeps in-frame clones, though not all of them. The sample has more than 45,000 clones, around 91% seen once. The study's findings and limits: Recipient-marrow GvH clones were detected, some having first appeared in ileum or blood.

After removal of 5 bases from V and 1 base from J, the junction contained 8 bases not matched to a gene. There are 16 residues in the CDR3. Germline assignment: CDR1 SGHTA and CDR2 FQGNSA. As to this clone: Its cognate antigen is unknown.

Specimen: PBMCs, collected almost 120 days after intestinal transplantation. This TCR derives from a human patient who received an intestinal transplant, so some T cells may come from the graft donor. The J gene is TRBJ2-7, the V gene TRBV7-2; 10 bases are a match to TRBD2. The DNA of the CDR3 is TGTGCCAGCAGCCCCCACCTAGCGGGGGAATCCTACGAGCAGTACTTC. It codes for CASSPHLAGESYEQYF.